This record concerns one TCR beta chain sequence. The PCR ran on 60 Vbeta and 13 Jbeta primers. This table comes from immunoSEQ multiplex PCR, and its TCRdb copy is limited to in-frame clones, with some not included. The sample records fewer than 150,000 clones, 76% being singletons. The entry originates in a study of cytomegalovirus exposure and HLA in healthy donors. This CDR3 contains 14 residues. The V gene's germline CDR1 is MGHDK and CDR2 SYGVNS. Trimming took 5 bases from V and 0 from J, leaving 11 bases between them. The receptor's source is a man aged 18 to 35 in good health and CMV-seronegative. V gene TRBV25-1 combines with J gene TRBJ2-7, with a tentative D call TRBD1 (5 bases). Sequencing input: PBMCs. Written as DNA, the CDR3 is TGTGCCAGCAGTAGAACAGGATCCTCCTACGAGCAGTACTTC. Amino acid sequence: CASSRTGSSYEQYF.